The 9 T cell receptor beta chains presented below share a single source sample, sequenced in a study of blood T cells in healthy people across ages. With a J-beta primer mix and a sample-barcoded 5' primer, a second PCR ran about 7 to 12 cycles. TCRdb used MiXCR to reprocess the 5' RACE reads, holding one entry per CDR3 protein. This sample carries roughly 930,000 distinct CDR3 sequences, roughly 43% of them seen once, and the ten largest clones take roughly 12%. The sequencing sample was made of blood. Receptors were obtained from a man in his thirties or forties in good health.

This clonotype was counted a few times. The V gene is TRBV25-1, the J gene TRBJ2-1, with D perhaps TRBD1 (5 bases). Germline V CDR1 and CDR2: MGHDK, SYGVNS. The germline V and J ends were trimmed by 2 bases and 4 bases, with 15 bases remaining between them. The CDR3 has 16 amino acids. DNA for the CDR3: TGTGCCAGCAGTGAAGATCCAGGGAACCATTACAATGAGCAGTTCTTC. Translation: CASSEDPGNHYNEQFF.

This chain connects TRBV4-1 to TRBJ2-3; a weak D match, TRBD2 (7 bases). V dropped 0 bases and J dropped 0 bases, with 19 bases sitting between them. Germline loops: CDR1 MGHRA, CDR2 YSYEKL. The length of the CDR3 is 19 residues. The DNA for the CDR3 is TGCGCCAGCAGCCAAGATGGGGGGGCGACGGGCCGGAGCACAGATACGCAGTATTTT. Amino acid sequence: CASSQDGGATGRSTDTQYF.

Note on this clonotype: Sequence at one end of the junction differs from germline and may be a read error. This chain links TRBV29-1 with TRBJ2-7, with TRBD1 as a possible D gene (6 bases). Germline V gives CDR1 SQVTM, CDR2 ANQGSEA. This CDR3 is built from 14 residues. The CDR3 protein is CNVAETGSNDEQYF. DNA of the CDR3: TGCAACGTTGCTGAGACAGGATCGAACGACGAGCAGTACTTC.

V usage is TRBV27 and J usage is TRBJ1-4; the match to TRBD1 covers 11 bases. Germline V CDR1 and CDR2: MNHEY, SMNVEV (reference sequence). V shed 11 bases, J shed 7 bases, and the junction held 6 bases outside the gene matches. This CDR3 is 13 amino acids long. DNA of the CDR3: TGTGCCTGCGGGACAGGGGGAGTTGAAAAACTGTTTTTT. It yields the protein CACGTGGVEKLFF. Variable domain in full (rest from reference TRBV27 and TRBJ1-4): EAQVTQNPRYLITVTGKKLTVTCSQNMNHEYMSWYRQDPGLGLRQIYYSMNVEVTDKGDVPEGYKVSRKEKRNFPLILESPSPNQTSLYFCACGTGGVEKLFFGSGTQLSVL.

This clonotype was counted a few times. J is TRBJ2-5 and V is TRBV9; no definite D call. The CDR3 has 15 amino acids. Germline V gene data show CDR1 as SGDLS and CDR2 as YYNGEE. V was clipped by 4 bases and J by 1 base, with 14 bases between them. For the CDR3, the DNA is TGTGCCAGCAGCCTCCAAGCAGGTCCCCAAGAGACCCAGTACTTC. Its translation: CASSLQAGPQETQYF.

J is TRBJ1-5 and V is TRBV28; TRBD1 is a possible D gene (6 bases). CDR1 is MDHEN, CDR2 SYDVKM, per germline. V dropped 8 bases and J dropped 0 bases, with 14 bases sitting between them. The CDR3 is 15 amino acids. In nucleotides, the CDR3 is TGTGCCAGCTCTTCGGGACATTATAGCAATCAGCCCCAGCATTTT. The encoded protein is CASSSGHYSNQPQHF. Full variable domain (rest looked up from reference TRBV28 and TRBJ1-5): DVKVTQSSRYLVKRTGEKVFLECVQDMDHENMFWYRQDPGLGLRLIYFSYDVKMKEKGDIPEGYSVSREKKERFSLILESASTNQTSMYLCASSSGHYSNQPQHFGDGTRLSIL.

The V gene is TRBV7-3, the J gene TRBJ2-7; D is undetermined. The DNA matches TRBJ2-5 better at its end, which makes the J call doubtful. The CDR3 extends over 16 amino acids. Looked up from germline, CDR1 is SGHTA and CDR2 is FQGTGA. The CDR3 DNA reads TGTGCCAGCAGCCCGGCAGGTACTTACCCTCAAGAGACCCAGTACTTC. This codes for CASSPAGTYPQETQYF.

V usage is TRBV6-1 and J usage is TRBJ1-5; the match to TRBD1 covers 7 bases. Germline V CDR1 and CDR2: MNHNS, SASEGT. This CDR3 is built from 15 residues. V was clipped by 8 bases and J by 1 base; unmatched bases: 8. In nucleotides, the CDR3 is TGTGCCAGCCGCCACAGGGGTACGAGCAATCAGCCCCAGCATTTT. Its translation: CASRHRGTSNQPQHF.

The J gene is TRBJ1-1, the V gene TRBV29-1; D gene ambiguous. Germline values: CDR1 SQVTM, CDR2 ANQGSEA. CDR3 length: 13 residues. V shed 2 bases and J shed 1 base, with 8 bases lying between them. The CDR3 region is CSVEPASNTEAFF. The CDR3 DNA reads TGCAGCGTTGAACCAGCTTCGAACACTGAAGCTTTCTTT.